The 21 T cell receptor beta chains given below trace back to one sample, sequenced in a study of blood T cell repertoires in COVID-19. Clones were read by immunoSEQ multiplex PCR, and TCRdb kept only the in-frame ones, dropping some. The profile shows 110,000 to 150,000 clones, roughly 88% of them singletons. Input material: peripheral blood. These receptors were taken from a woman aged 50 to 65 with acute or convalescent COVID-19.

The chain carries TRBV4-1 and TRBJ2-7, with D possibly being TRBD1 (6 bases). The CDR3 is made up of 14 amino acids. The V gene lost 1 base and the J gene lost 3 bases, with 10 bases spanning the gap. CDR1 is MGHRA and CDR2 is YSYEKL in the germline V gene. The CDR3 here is CASSQGQDIYEQYF. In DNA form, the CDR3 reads TGCGCCAGCAGCCAAGGACAGGACATCTACGAGCAGTACTTC.

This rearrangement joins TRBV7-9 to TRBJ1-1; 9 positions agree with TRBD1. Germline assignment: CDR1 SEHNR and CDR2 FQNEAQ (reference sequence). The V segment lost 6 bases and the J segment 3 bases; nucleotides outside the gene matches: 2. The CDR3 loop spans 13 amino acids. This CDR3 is CASRDRGDTEAFF. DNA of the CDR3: TGTGCCAGCAGAGACAGGGGGGACACTGAAGCTTTCTTT.

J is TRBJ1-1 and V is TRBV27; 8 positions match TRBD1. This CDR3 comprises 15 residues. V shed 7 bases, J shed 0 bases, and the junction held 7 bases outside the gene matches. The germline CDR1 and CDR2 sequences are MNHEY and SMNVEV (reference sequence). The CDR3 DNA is TGTGCCAGCACCCCGACAGGGGAAATGAACACTGAAGCTTTCTTT. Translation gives CASTPTGEMNTEAFF.

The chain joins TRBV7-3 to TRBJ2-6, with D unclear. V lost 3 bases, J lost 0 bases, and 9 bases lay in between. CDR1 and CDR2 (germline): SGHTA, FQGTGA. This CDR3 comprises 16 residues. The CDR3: CASSFSQSSGANVLTF. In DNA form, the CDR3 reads TGTGCCAGCAGCTTTTCGCAGTCCTCTGGGGCCAACGTCCTGACTTTC.

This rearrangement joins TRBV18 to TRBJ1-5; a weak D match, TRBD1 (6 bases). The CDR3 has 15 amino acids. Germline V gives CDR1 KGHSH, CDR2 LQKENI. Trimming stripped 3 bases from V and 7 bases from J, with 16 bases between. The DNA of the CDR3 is TGTGCCAGCTCACCGGGGGCGACAATTGCCCAGCCCCAGCATTTT. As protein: CASSPGATIAQPQHF.

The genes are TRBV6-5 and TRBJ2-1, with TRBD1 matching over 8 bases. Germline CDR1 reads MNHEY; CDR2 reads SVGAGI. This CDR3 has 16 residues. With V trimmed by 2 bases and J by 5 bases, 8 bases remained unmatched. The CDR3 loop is CASSYPTRTGNNEQFF. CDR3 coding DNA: TGTGCCAGCAGTTACCCGACCCGGACAGGGAACAATGAGCAGTTCTTC.

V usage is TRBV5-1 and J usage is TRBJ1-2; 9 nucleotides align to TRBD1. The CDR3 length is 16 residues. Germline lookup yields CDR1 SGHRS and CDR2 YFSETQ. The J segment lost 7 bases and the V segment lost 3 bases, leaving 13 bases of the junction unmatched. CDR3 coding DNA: TGCGCCAGCAGCTCGAAACTGGACAGGGGCGAGGCTGGCTACACCTTC. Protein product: CASSSKLDRGEAGYTF. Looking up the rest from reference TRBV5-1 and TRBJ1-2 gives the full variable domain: KAGVTQTPRYLIKTRGQQVTLSCSPISGHRSVSWYQQTPGQGLQFLFEYFSETQRNKGNFPGRFSGRQFSNSRSEMNVSTLELGDSALYLCASSSKLDRGEAGYTFGSGTRLTVV.

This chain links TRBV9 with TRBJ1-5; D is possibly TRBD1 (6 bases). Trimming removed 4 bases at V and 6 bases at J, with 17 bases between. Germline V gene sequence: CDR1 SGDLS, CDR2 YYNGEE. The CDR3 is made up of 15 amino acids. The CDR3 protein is CASSPGGGPGQPQHF. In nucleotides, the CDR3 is TGTGCCAGCAGCCCGGGAGGGGGACCGGGTCAGCCCCAGCATTTT.

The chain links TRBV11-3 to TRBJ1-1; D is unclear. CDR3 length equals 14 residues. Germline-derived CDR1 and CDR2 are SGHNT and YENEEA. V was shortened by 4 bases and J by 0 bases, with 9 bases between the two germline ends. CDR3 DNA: TGTGCCAGCAGCTGGAGTTCCATGAACACTGAAGCTTTCTTT. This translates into CASSWSSMNTEAFF. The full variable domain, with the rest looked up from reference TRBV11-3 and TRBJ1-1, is EAGVVQSPRYKIIEKKQPVAFWCNPISGHNTLYWYLQNLGQGPELLIRYENEEAVDDSQLPKDRFSAERLKGVDSTLKIQPAELGDSAVYLCASSWSSMNTEAFFGQGTRLTVV.

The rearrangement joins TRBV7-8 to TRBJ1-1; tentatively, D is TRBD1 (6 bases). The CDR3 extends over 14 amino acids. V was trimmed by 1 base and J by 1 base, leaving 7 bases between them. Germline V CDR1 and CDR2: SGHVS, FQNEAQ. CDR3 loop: CASSLGRGNTEAFF. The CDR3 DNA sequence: TGTGCCAGCAGCTTAGGCAGGGGGAACACTGAAGCTTTCTTT.

CDR3 nucleotides: TGCGCCAGCAGCTTGGATGAGGGAGGACAGCCCCAGCATTTT. This gives the protein CASSLDEGGQPQHF. The V call is TRBV5-1, the J call TRBJ1-5, with D unresolved. The germline CDR1 and CDR2 sequences are SGHRS and YFSETQ. The CDR3 loop spans 14 amino acids. Trimming took off 0 bases at V and 7 bases at J, with 11 bases between the two ends. The full variable domain, with the rest looked up from reference TRBV5-1 and TRBJ1-5, is KAGVTQTPRYLIKTRGQQVTLSCSPISGHRSVSWYQQTPGQGLQFLFEYFSETQRNKGNFPGRFSGRQFSNSRSEMNVSTLELGDSALYLCASSLDEGGQPQHFGDGTRLSIL.

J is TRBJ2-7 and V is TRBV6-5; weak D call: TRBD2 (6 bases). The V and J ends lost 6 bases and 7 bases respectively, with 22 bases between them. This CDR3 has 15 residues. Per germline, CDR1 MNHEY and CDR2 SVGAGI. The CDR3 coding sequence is TGTGCCAGCAGCCGGACTACCGTCTTCTTAGGAGAGCAGTACTTC. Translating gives CASSRTTVFLGEQYF.

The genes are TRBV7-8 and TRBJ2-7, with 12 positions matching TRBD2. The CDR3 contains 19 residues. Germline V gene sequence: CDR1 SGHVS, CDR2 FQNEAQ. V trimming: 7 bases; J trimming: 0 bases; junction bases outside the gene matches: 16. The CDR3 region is CASTLDPTSGGAISYEQYF. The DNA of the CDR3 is TGTGCCAGCACCCTCGACCCGACTAGCGGGGGAGCCATCTCCTACGAGCAGTACTTC. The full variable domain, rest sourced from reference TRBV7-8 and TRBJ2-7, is GAGVSQSPRYKVAKRGQDVALRCDPISGHVSLFWYQQALGQGPEFLTYFQNEAQLDKSGLPSDRFFAERPEGSVSTLKIQRTQQEDSAVYLCASTLDPTSGGAISYEQYFGPGTRLTVT.

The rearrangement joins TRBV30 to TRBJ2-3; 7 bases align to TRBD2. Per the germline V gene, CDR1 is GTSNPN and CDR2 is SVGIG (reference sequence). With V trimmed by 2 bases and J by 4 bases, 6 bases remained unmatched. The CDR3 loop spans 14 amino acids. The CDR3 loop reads CAWSKTSPPDTQYF. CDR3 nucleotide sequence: TGTGCCTGGAGTAAGACTAGCCCTCCAGATACGCAGTATTTT.

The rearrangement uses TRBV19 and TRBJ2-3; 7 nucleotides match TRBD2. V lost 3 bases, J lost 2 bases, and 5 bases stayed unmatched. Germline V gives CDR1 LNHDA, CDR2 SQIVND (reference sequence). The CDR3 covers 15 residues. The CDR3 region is CASSISSGITDTQYF. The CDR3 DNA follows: TGTGCCAGTAGTATTTCTAGCGGAATCACAGATACGCAGTATTTT.

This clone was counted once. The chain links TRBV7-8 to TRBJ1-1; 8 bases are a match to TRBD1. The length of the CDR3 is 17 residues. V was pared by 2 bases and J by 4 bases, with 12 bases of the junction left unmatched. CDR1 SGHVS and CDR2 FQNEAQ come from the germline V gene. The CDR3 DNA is TGTGCCAGCAGCTTATTGGGGACAGGCTACGTTCGCACTGAAGCTTTCTTT. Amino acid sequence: CASSLLGTGYVRTEAFF.

CDR3: CASSLGLTTGELFF. The CDR3 coding sequence is TGTGCCAGCAGCTTAGGACTGACCACCGGGGAGCTGTTTTTT. This rearrangement joins TRBV7-3 to TRBJ2-2, with D maybe TRBD2 (5 bases). In germline, CDR1 is SGHTA, CDR2 FQGTGA. V was trimmed by 2 bases and J by 4 bases, leaving 8 bases between them. The CDR3 runs 14 residues.

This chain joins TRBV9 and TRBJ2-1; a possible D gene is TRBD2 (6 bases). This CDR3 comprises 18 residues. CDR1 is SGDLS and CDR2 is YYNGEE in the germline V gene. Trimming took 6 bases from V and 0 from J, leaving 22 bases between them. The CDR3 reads CASTRRDSFWSSYNEQFF. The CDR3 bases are TGTGCCAGCACCCGCCGGGACTCATTCTGGAGCTCCTACAATGAGCAGTTCTTC.

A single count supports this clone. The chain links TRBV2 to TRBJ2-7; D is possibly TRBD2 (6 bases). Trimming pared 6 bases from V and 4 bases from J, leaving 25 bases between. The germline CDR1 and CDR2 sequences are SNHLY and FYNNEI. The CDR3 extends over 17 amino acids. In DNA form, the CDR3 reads TGTGCCAGCAGCGACCAAGACCCGGGACTGCCTTATTACGAGCAGTACTTC. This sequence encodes CASSDQDPGLPYYEQYF.

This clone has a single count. The CDR3 DNA sequence: TGTGCCAGTTCCGAGACTAGCGGCAACTACAATGAGCAGTTCTTC. Its protein product is CASSETSGNYNEQFF. This chain connects TRBV2 to TRBJ2-1, with 9 bases lining up with TRBD2. J lost 3 bases, V lost 9 bases, and 9 bases had no gene match. CDR3 length equals 15 residues. Per the germline V gene, CDR1 is SNHLY and CDR2 is FYNNEI.

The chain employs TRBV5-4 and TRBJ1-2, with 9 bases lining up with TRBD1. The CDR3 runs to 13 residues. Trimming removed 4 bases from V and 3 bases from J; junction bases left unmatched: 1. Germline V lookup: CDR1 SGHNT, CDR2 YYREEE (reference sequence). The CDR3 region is CASSGTGHYGYTF. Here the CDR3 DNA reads TGTGCCAGCAGCGGGACAGGGCACTATGGCTACACCTTC. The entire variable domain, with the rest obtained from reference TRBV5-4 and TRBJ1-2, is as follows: ETGVTQSPTHLIKTRGQQVTLRCSSQSGHNTVSWYQQALGQGPQFIFQYYREEENGRGNFPPRFSGLQFPNYSSELNVNALELDDSALYLCASSGTGHYGYTFGSGTRLTVV.